Each of the 25 T cell receptor beta chains below was sequenced from the same sample in a study of blood T cells in healthy people across ages. The second PCR ran about 6 to 11 cycles with a sample-barcoded 5' primer and J-beta primers. TCRdb reprocessed the 5' RACE reads with MiXCR, giving one entry per CDR3 protein. The top ten hold under 35% of the sample, which has hundreds of thousands of distinct CDR3 sequences, 45% to 50% seen once. Sequenced sample: blood. All receptors derive from a woman aged 55-75 years in good health.

This chain links TRBV29-1 with TRBJ1-2; no reliable D call. The CDR3 is 14 residues long. V was clipped by 6 bases and J by 5 bases, with 19 bases between them. Germline CDR1 SQVTM, CDR2 ANQGSEA. CDR3 nucleotide sequence: TGCAGCGTGGAAAATGCTAGGACCGGTTATGGCTACACCTTC. Its translation is CSVENARTGYGYTF.

This clonotype was detected many times. The chain uses TRBV25-1 and TRBJ1-2, with D perhaps matching TRBD1 (5 bases). Germline lookup yields CDR1 MGHDK and CDR2 SYGVNS. The CDR3 is made up of 12 amino acids. The V end lost 0 bases, the J end lost 8 bases, and 7 bases lay between the germline ends. The CDR3 DNA is TGTGCCAGCAGTGAATACAGGGAAGGCTACACCTTC. Amino acids: CASSEYREGYTF.

The rearrangement uses TRBV10-3 and TRBJ1-5, with 7 bases lining up with TRBD1. Germline CDR1 is ENHRY and CDR2 is SYGVKD. V lost 0 bases, J lost 7 bases, and 6 bases stayed unmatched. The CDR3 is 15 amino acids. The CDR3 is CAISESGGQLQPQHF. Here the CDR3 DNA reads TGTGCCATCAGTGAGTCTGGGGGACAGCTCCAGCCCCAGCATTTT.

This clonotype showed up just a few times. The V and J genes are TRBV18 and TRBJ2-1, with 10 bases identical to TRBD2. V shed 2 bases, J shed 5 bases, and the junction held 3 bases outside the gene matches. The CDR3 runs to 15 residues. In germline, CDR1 is KGHSH, CDR2 LQKENI. In nucleotides, the CDR3 is TGTGCCAGCTCACCAACTAGCGGGGCGAACAATGAGCAGTTCTTC. It yields the protein CASSPTSGANNEQFF.

This clonotype showed up just a few times. The chain links TRBV7-2 to TRBJ2-6, with a tentative D call TRBD1 (6 bases). Germline V gives CDR1 SGHTA, CDR2 FQGNSA. This CDR3 region has 16 residues. V was cut by 0 bases and J by 4 bases, with 10 bases left in between. CDR3 region: CASSLAAGAGANVLTF. In nucleotides, the CDR3 is TGTGCCAGCAGCTTAGCGGCAGGGGCCGGGGCCAACGTCCTGACTTTC.

This clonotype was detected ten times or more. J is TRBJ2-4 and V is TRBV29-1; D not certain. Germline assignment: CDR1 SQVTM and CDR2 ANQGSEA. V lost 3 bases and J 8 bases, leaving 11 bases between the germline ends. CDR3 length: 12 residues. CDR3 sequence (DNA): TGCAGCGTTGAGGGCCCTGAATACATTCAGTACTTC. Translation gives CSVEGPEYIQYF.

The V call is TRBV6-6, the J call TRBJ2-1, with no clear D. Germline CDR1 is MNHNY and CDR2 is SVGAGI (reference sequence). CDR3 length equals 15 residues. Trimming left V 2 bases short and J 4 bases short, with 12 bases between. CDR3 coding DNA: TGTGCCAGCAGTTACCACACTACATCATACAATGAGCAGTTCTTC. It encodes CASSYHTTSYNEQFF.

This chain connects TRBV27 to TRBJ1-5, with D unresolved. The CDR3 loop spans 16 amino acids. CDR1 and CDR2 from the germline V gene are MNHEY and SMNVEV (reference sequence). The V and J ends lost 0 bases and 1 base respectively, with 10 bases between them. CDR3 sequence: CASSLSPLRSNQPQHF. The DNA of the CDR3 is TGTGCCAGCAGTTTATCCCCATTGAGGAGCAATCAGCCCCAGCATTTT.

The chain carries TRBV3-1 and TRBJ2-7; TRBD2 might be the D (5 bases). CDR1 is LGHDT and CDR2 is YNNKEL in the germline V gene (reference sequence). The CDR3 has 13 residues. V lost 4 bases and J 3 bases, leaving 10 bases between the germline ends. The CDR3 loop reads CASSPAGIYEQYF. The CDR3 bases are TGTGCCAGCAGCCCGGCCGGGATCTACGAGCAGTACTTC.

V is TRBV6-2 or TRBV6-3 and J is TRBJ1-1; 10 nucleotides line up with TRBD1. J gave up 7 bases and V 4 bases, and 9 bases lay outside the gene matches. Germline assignment: CDR1 MNHEY and CDR2 SVGEGT. This CDR3 has 15 amino acids. The CDR3 loop reads CASSSGTGVRSEAFF. DNA of the CDR3: TGTGCCAGCAGTTCCGGGACAGGGGTGAGAAGTGAAGCTTTCTTT.

V and J are TRBV29-1 and TRBJ2-1; perhaps D is TRBD1 or TRBD2 (5 bases each). This CDR3 is 14 amino acids long. Germline assignment: CDR1 SQVTM and CDR2 ANQGSEA. Trimming stripped 6 bases from V and 4 bases from J, with 16 bases between. The CDR3 is CSVTGTGKYNEQFF. CDR3 coding DNA: TGCAGCGTGACCGGGACGGGAAAATACAATGAGCAGTTCTTC.

This chain connects TRBV5-5 to TRBJ2-5; the D gene is possibly TRBD2 (6 bases). The CDR3 runs to 13 residues. The V gene lost 3 bases and the J gene lost 5 bases, with 11 bases spanning the gap. Germline CDR1 reads SGHKS; CDR2 reads YYEKEE (reference sequence). CDR3 sequence: CASSSAGTETQYF. CDR3 nucleotides: TGTGCCAGCAGCTCGGCGGGAACTGAGACCCAGTACTTC.

Comment on this clonotype: A much larger clone lies a single base off, so this may be a read error. J is TRBJ2-1 and V is TRBV29-1, with D perhaps assigned TRBD1 or TRBD2 (7 bases each). V shed 7 bases and J shed 6 bases, with 19 bases lying between them. Germline V gene sequence: CDR1 SQVTM, CDR2 ANQGSEA. The CDR3 runs to 14 residues. CDR3 loop: CSARGAGGGNEQFF. DNA for the CDR3: TGCAGCGCTCGGGGGGCAGGGGGGGGCAATGAGCAGTTCTTC.

In its sample, this clonotype was seen a few times. CDR3 loop: CASSEAPGPFGGEQFF. The CDR3 DNA sequence: TGTGCCAGCAGTGAAGCGCCGGGACCCTTTGGCGGTGAGCAGTTCTTC. The chain is built from TRBV2 and TRBJ2-1; D may be TRBD1 or TRBD2 (5 bases each). V lost 0 bases to trimming and J lost 9 bases, with 18 bases between them. CDR1 SNHLY and CDR2 FYNNEI come from the germline V gene. The CDR3 consists of 16 residues.

V is TRBV27 and J is TRBJ2-7; possible D gene TRBD1, 5 bases. The CDR3 contains 15 residues. Germline V gene sequence: CDR1 MNHEY, CDR2 SMNVEV (reference sequence). Trimming took 6 bases from V and 3 from J, leaving 18 bases between them. CDR3 residues: CASRLSRGYFYEQYF. CDR3 nucleotide sequence: TGTGCCAGCAGACTTTCTAGGGGTTATTTCTACGAGCAGTACTTC.

This clonotype occurred a few times. V and J are TRBV5-1 and TRBJ1-2; a weak D match, TRBD1 (6 bases). Germline values: CDR1 SGHRS, CDR2 YFSETQ. V lost 4 bases to trimming and J lost 5 bases, with 12 bases between them. The CDR3 contains 13 residues. CDR3 residues: CASSTGARYGYTF. The CDR3 DNA reads as TGCGCCAGCAGCACGGGGGCGCGGTATGGCTACACCTTC.

About this clonotype: At one end, the junction sequence differs from germline, possibly due to a read error. The genes are TRBV7-2 and TRBJ1-4, with 7 bases lining up with TRBD1. CDR1 and CDR2 (germline): SGHTA, FQGNSA. This CDR3 comprises 18 residues. As DNA, the CDR3 is TGTGCCGGCAGCTTAGGAGTAGGAAAGACAGGGAGGGGTGAAAAACTGTTTTTT. The encoded protein is CAGSLGVGKTGRGEKLFF. Full variable domain (remainder filled in from reference TRBV7-2 and TRBJ1-4): GAGVSQSPSNKVTEKGKDVELRCDPISGHTALYWYRQSLGQGLEFLIYFQGNSAPDKSGLPSDRFSAERTGGSVSTLTIQRTQQEDSAVYLCAGSLGVGKTGRGEKLFFGSGTQLSVL.

This clonotype came up a few times. The chain recombines TRBV7-2 with TRBJ1-4, with D hard to call. There are 13 residues in the CDR3. Germline CDR1 SGHTA, CDR2 FQGNSA. V gave up 6 bases and J gave up 3 bases, with 8 bases separating them. The chain's CDR3 is CASSSRPNEKLFF. Here the CDR3 DNA reads TGTGCCAGCAGTTCGAGACCTAATGAAAAACTGTTTTTT.

The V call is TRBV12-3 or TRBV12-4, the J call TRBJ2-3; 7 nucleotides line up with TRBD1. V shed 5 bases, J shed 0 bases, and the junction held 14 bases outside the gene matches. This CDR3 comprises 18 residues. In nucleotides, the CDR3 is TGTGCCAGCAGTCCCAGAATATTAGGGACAGTCAGCACAGATACGCAGTATTTT. Protein product: CASSPRILGTVSTDTQYF.

This clonotype was found many times. The J gene is TRBJ2-5, the V gene TRBV7-2; 7 nucleotides line up with TRBD2. Germline lookup yields CDR1 SGHTA and CDR2 FQGNSA. V lost 3 bases to trimming and J lost 5 bases; unmatched junction nucleotides: 12. The CDR3 has 16 amino acids. In nucleotides, the CDR3 is TGTGCCAGCAGCTTGGGGACCAGCGGGATCAGGGAGACCCAGTACTTC. Encoded protein: CASSLGTSGIRETQYF.

The genes are TRBV30 and TRBJ2-1; the match to TRBD2 covers 12 bases. The junction had 13 bases not matched to a gene; V was cut back by 8 bases and J by 8 bases. Germline V gene sequence: CDR1 GTSNPN, CDR2 SVGIG (reference sequence). The CDR3 totals 15 residues. The CDR3 nucleotides read TGTGCCGGAGCTAGCGGGAGGGCATCTTTGTATGAGCAGTTCTTC. It specifies CAGASGRASLYEQFF.

This clonotype has just a few counts. J is TRBJ2-3 and V is TRBV20-1, with 7 bases fitting TRBD2. CDR3 length: 16 residues. J gave up 4 bases and V 0 bases, and 10 bases lay outside the gene matches. Germline V gives CDR1 DFQATT, CDR2 SNEGSKA (reference sequence). CDR3 sequence reads: CSARDTSAPESDTQYF. The CDR3 bases are TGCAGTGCTAGAGACACTAGCGCCCCGGAGTCAGATACGCAGTATTTT.

This clonotype was counted a few times. The chain carries TRBV12-3 or TRBV12-4 and TRBJ2-3; 14 bases agree with TRBD2. The CDR3 runs 14 residues. The ends lost 6 bases at V and 11 bases at J; junction bases unmatched: 7. In DNA, the CDR3 is TGTGCCAGCAGCAAAGGGACTAGCGGGAGTGTGCAGTATTTT. Encoded protein: CASSKGTSGSVQYF.

The V gene is TRBV3-1, the J gene TRBJ2-7; TRBD2 matches at 7 bases. The CDR3 has 15 amino acids. After removal of 1 base from V and 4 bases from J, the junction contained 7 bases not matched to a gene. Germline lookup yields CDR1 LGHDT and CDR2 YNNKEL (reference sequence). This chain's CDR3 is CASSQAGGRVYEQYF. In DNA form, the CDR3 reads TGTGCCAGCAGCCAAGCGGGCGGGAGAGTTTACGAGCAGTACTTC.

The chain combines TRBV7-3 with TRBJ2-3; D not resolved. CDR3 length equals 14 residues. Deletions cut 5 bases from V and 1 base from J, with 10 bases between. Germline assignment: CDR1 SGHTA and CDR2 FQGTGA. As DNA, the CDR3 is TGTGCCAGCAGCGCCTTGGCGGGCACAGATACGCAGTATTTT. Translation: CASSALAGTDTQYF.